This TCR beta chain was identified during a study of shared clonotypes between healthy human individuals. Study-level information: For every donor, three CD4 naive, three CD4 memory, two CD8 naive and one CD8 memory plates were used.

Method: immunoSEQ multiplex PCR; TCRdb's copy keeps in-frame clones and lacks some. The sample has 2 million to 2.5 million clones, 85% to 95% seen once. CD8 cells classed as naive were CD45RO-negative and positively selected for CCR7, excluding terminally differentiated effector memory CD45RA+ cells. The germline gives CDR1 SGHNT, CDR2 YENEEA. V was pared by 5 bases and J by 1 base, with 18 bases between. The CDR3 covers 17 residues. Sequenced sample: naive CD8+ T cells from PBMCs. This chain links TRBV11-3 with TRBJ2-1, with D unresolved. The TCR originated in a man younger than 30 in good health. Some clones in this sample may be carry-over from other donors' samples. CDR3 nucleotides: TGTGCCAGCAGCGAGCCCCTCGGAAAAACTTCCTACAATGAGCAGTTCTTC. Amino acid sequence: CASSEPLGKTSYNEQFF. Together with reference TRBV11-3 and TRBJ2-1, the CDR3 gives the full variable domain: EAGVVQSPRYKIIEKKQPVAFWCNPISGHNTLYWYLQNLGQGPELLIRYENEEAVDDSQLPKDRFSAERLKGVDSTLKIQPAELGDSAVYLCASSEPLGKTSYNEQFFGPGTRLTVL.